This T cell receptor (beta chain) was profiled in a study of cytomegalovirus exposure and HLA in healthy donors. Study details: Of the donors genotyped, approximately 400 in all, less than 90% fell in the Caucasian-associated ancestry cluster.

General study findings and limits: In vitro work confirmed that a few CMV-associated chains recognize CMV antigens.

PCR primers comprised 60 Vbeta and 13 Jbeta primers. The data were produced by immunoSEQ multiplex PCR, yet TCRdb's version contains in-frame clones alone and is incomplete. The repertoire holds about 150,000 clones, around 74% seen once, with roughly 2.8% in the top ten. Concerning this clone: Its antigen is unknown.

V dropped 7 bases and J dropped 6 bases, with 15 bases sitting between them. CDR3 length: 13 residues. Germline CDR1 and CDR2: SNHLY and FYNNEI. V and J are TRBV2 and TRBJ1-1; unclear D gene. Material for sequencing was PBMCs. This clonotype was sampled from a man between 18 and 35 years old in good health and CMV-seronegative. The CDR3 loop reads CASKRQLTPEAFF. The CDR3 coding sequence is TGTGCCAGCAAGAGGCAGTTGACCCCTGAAGCTTTCTTT. Supplemented by reference TRBV2 and TRBJ1-1, the full variable domain reads EPEVTQTPSHQVTQMGQEVILRCVPISNHLYFYWYRQILGQKVEFLVSFYNNEISEKSEIFDDQFSVERPDGSNFTLKIRSTKLEDSAMYFCASKRQLTPEAFFGQGTRLTVV.